This T cell receptor (beta chain) was documented in a study of chemoradiotherapy in HPV16-positive cancers. V lost 4 bases and J 3 bases, leaving 15 bases between the germline ends. Germline CDR1 reads MDHEN; CDR2 reads SYDVKM. This CDR3 spans 15 amino acids. On this clone: Its antigen is not known.

Overall study results and limits: Non-HPV-specific T cells did not expand in tumors during treatment, whereas candidate HPV-specific clones and E7-related motifs did. Only two HPV16-positive patients supplied the functional HPV-specificity definition.

The assay was immunoSEQ multiplex PCR, and TCRdb's table has in-frame clones only and misses some. The sample carries 3,000 to 4,000 clones, 83% recorded once. The origin of this receptor is a human donor with HPV-associated anogenital cancer. Sample: tumor tissue, taken from a patient who underwent chemoradiotherapy. This rearrangement joins TRBV28 to TRBJ1-2; maybe TRBD1 (5 bases). The CDR3 sequence: CASSSTSQGYYGYTF. CDR3 sequence (DNA): TGTGCCAGCAGTTCCACATCCCAGGGATACTATGGCTACACCTTC.